This passage covers 9 T cell receptor beta chains from one sample sequenced in a study of shared clonotypes between healthy human individuals. In the naive CD8 group, cells lacked CD45RO and were positively selected for CCR7, so terminally differentiated effector memory CD45RA+ cells were left out. The table came from immunoSEQ multiplex PCR; TCRdb's copy has only in-frame clones and leaves some out. Here the sample spans some 2,100,000 clones, about 92% being singletons. The sample was naive CD8+ T cells from PBMCs. These receptor sequences come from a man younger than 35 in good health. Some clones in this sample may be carry-over from other donors' samples.

The chain employs TRBV27 and TRBJ1-5; weak D call: TRBD1 (5 bases). Germline V gives CDR1 MNHEY, CDR2 SMNVEV (reference sequence). The V end lost 4 bases, the J end lost 2 bases, and 12 bases lay between the germline ends. This CDR3 comprises 15 residues. The CDR3 nucleotides are TGTGCCAGCAGTTACGGGGGGTTCGGCAATCAGCCCCAGCATTTT. Translated, it gives CASSYGGFGNQPQHF.

As for this clone: Additional DNA sequences in this sample encode the identical CDR3. The CDR3 bases are TGTGCCAGCAGCTTGGGGCAAGCCGAGCAGTACTTC. Its protein is CASSLGQAEQYF. The rearrangement links TRBV7-8 to TRBJ2-7; D is perhaps TRBD1 (5 bases). V dropped 3 bases and J dropped 6 bases, with 9 bases sitting between them. Germline CDR1 SGHVS, CDR2 FQNEAQ. This CDR3 region has 12 residues.

This chain joins TRBV6-6 and TRBJ2-7; possibly TRBD2 for D (5 bases). The CDR3 has 13 amino acids. Germline V gene sequence: CDR1 MNHNY, CDR2 SVGAGI (reference sequence). V shed 5 bases and J shed 3 bases, with 11 bases lying between them. Here the CDR3 DNA reads TGTGCCAGCAGTACGACTACTTTCTACGAGCAGTACTTC. Translated: CASSTTTFYEQYF.

The chain links TRBV18 to TRBJ1-3; D uncertain. Germline V gene data show CDR1 as KGHSH and CDR2 as LQKENI. The V end lost 3 bases, the J end lost 1 base, and 7 bases lay between the germline ends. CDR3 length: 14 residues. The CDR3 DNA reads as TGTGCCAGCTCACCGATCGGTTCTGGAAACACCATATATTTT. Its protein product is CASSPIGSGNTIYF.

This clone was seen a handful of times. This chain uses TRBV2 with TRBJ1-1; D not certain. Germline values: CDR1 SNHLY, CDR2 FYNNEI. This CDR3 comprises 13 residues. Trimming removed 3 bases from V and 3 bases from J, with 8 bases in between. The CDR3 reads CASSEVLDTEAFF. The CDR3 DNA sequence: TGTGCCAGCAGTGAGGTGTTGGACACTGAAGCTTTCTTT.

Worth noting for this clone: The same CDR3 is also encoded by other DNA sequences in this sample. The chain carries TRBV7-9 and TRBJ2-7; D not resolved. V gave up 1 base and J gave up 2 bases, with 3 bases separating them. Germline CDR1 and CDR2: SEHNR and FQNEAQ (reference sequence). This CDR3 spans 12 amino acids. CDR3 nucleotides: TGTGCCAGCAGCTTAGTCGCCTACGAGCAGTACTTC. It specifies CASSLVAYEQYF.

The chain uses TRBV27 and TRBJ2-1; D may be TRBD2 (6 bases). Between the trimmed V and J ends, which lost 7 bases and 10 bases, there was a span of 14 bases. CDR1 is MNHEY and CDR2 is SMNVEV in the germline V gene (reference sequence). The CDR3 has 12 amino acids. The CDR3 sequence is CASTNGGWEQFF. The CDR3 DNA reads as TGTGCCAGCACCAACGGGGGTTGGGAGCAGTTCTTC.

V usage is TRBV27 and J usage is TRBJ2-7, with TRBD1 matching over 10 bases. This CDR3 has 15 residues. V trimming: 1 base; J trimming: 5 bases; junction bases outside the gene matches: 5. Germline V CDR1 and CDR2: MNHEY, SMNVEV (reference sequence). CDR3 region: CASSLLGTGVDEQYF. The CDR3 bases are TGTGCCAGCAGTTTATTGGGGACAGGGGTTGACGAGCAGTACTTC.

The chain uses TRBV5-6 and TRBJ2-7, with 11 bases fitting TRBD1. The CDR3 is made up of 14 amino acids. Losses at the gene ends were 5 bases for V and 3 bases for J; bases not matched to a gene: 4. Germline V gives CDR1 SGHDT, CDR2 YYEEEE. The DNA for the CDR3 is TGTGCCAGCAGGGCCGGGACAGGGGGCTACGAGCAGTACTTC. Its protein product is CASRAGTGGYEQYF.